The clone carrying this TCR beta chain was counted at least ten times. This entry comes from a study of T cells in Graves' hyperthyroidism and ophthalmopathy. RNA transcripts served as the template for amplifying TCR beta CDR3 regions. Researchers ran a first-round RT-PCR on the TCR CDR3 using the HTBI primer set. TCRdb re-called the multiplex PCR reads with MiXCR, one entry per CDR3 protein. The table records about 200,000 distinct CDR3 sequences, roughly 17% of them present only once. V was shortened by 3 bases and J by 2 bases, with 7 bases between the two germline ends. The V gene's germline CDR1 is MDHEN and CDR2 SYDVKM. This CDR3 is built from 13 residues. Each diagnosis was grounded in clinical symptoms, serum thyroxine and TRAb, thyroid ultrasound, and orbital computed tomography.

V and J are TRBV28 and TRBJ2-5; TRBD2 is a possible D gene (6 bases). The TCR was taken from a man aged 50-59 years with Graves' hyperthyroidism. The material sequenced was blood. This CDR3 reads CASSFAGQETQYF. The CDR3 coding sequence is TGTGCCAGCAGTTTTGCGGGGCAAGAGACCCAGTACTTC. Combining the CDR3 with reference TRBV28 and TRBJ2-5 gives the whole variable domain DVKVTQSSRYLVKRTGEKVFLECVQDMDHENMFWYRQDPGLGLRLIYFSYDVKMKEKGDIPEGYSVSREKKERFSLILESASTNQTSMYLCASSFAGQETQYFGPGTRLLVL.